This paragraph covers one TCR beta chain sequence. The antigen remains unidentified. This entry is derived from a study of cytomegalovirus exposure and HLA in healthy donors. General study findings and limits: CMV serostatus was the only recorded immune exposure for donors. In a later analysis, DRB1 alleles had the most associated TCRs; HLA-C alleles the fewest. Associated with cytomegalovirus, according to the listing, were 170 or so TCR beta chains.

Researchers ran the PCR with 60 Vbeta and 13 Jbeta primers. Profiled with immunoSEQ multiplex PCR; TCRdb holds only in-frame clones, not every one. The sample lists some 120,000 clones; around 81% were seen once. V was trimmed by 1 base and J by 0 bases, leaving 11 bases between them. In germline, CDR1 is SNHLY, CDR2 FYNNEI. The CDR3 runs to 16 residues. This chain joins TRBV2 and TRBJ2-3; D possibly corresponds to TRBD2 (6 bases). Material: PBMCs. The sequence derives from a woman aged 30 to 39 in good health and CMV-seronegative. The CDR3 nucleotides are TGTGCCAGCAGTGAAGGGACTAACCCTAGCACAGATACGCAGTATTTT. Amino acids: CASSEGTNPSTDTQYF.